The 14 T cell receptor beta chains below were found in one sample sequenced in a study of cytomegalovirus exposure and HLA in healthy donors. PCR primers comprised 60 Vbeta and 13 Jbeta primers. The table came from immunoSEQ multiplex PCR; TCRdb's copy has only in-frame clones and leaves some out. This sample has approximately 130,000 clones, with approximately 85% found just once. The specimen was PBMCs. Receptor source: a woman in her twenties or thirties in good health and CMV-seropositive.

DNA for the CDR3: TGTGCCAGCAGCTTAGGCTACCCCGCTGAAGCTTTCTTT. Encoded protein: CASSLGYPAEAFF. This rearrangement joins TRBV7-9 to TRBJ1-1; D call uncertain. The V gene's germline CDR1 is SEHNR and CDR2 FQNEAQ (reference sequence). Trimming cost V 1 base and J 6 bases, with 9 bases left between them. CDR3 length: 13 amino acids.

V is TRBV2 and J is TRBJ2-2; 7 bases agree with TRBD1. There are 13 residues in the CDR3. Trimming at V came to 8 bases and at J to 5 bases, leaving 5 bases not matched to a gene. Germline V gives CDR1 SNHLY, CDR2 FYNNEI. CDR3 DNA: TGTGCCAGCGGGAAGACAGGGACCGGGGAGCTGTTTTTT. It specifies CASGKTGTGELFF.

The chain joins TRBV5-1 to TRBJ2-3, with D hard to call. In germline, CDR1 is SGHRS, CDR2 YFSETQ. The ends were cut back, 8 bases at V and 2 bases at J, with 6 bases in the middle. CDR3 length: 11 residues. The CDR3 region has the DNA TGCGCCAGACTCCTCACAGATACGCAGTATTTT. This encodes CARLLTDTQYF.

The chain has TRBV6-5 and TRBJ2-7; D may be TRBD2 (5 bases). Between the trimmed V and J ends, which lost 7 bases and 4 bases, there was a span of 8 bases. The germline V gene encodes CDR1 MNHEY and CDR2 SVGAGI. The CDR3 extends over 11 amino acids. The CDR3 DNA is TGTGCCAGCACCCGCGGGTACGAGCAGTACTTC. Its translation: CASTRGYEQYF.

The chain combines TRBV2 with TRBJ1-1; 9 nucleotides agree with TRBD1. The germline V gene encodes CDR1 SNHLY and CDR2 FYNNEI. V lost 7 bases, J lost 6 bases, and 6 bases stayed unmatched. The CDR3 is 13 amino acids. This CDR3 reads CASIHRGHAEAFF. Written as DNA, the CDR3 is TGTGCCAGCATCCACAGGGGGCATGCTGAAGCTTTCTTT.

The rearrangement links TRBV30 to TRBJ2-3; 9 nucleotides align to TRBD1. This CDR3 spans 15 amino acids. Trimming at V came to 0 bases and at J to 5 bases, leaving 6 bases not matched to a gene. Germline V gene lookup returns CDR1 GTSNPN and CDR2 SVGIG (reference sequence). In nucleotides, the CDR3 is TGTGCCTGGAGTGTAACGGACAGGGGTGGAGATACGCAGTATTTT. It yields the protein CAWSVTDRGGDTQYF.

V gene TRBV7-9 combines with J gene TRBJ2-3; possibly TRBD1 for D (6 bases). From germline, CDR1 is SEHNR and CDR2 FQNEAQ (reference sequence). The CDR3 is 15 amino acids. Between the trimmed V and J ends, which lost 6 bases and 0 bases, there was a span of 13 bases. The CDR3: CASSSGDTSTDTQYF. CDR3 coding DNA: TGTGCCAGCAGTTCCGGGGACACTAGCACAGATACGCAGTATTTT.

V is TRBV5-6 and J is TRBJ1-6; D is uncertain. Germline V gene sequence: CDR1 SGHDT, CDR2 YYEEEE. The germline V and J ends were trimmed by 0 bases and 10 bases, with 17 bases remaining between them. The CDR3 is 16 amino acids. CDR3 sequence (DNA): TGTGCCAGCAGCTTGGCCAACGGGGTGGCGGGGTCACCCCTCCACTTT. Translating it yields CASSLANGVAGSPLHF.

The genes are TRBV18 and TRBJ1-5; 9 positions agree with TRBD1. The CDR3 totals 17 residues. CDR1 and CDR2 (germline): KGHSH, LQKENI. After removal of 2 bases from V and 5 bases from J, the junction contained 10 bases not matched to a gene. For the CDR3, the DNA is TGTGCCAGCTCACCAGGGGACAGGGCAACCCGGTATCAGCCCCAGCATTTT. Translated: CASSPGDRATRYQPQHF.

The V call is TRBV28, the J call TRBJ1-2; 9 positions agree with TRBD1. The CDR3 loop spans 15 amino acids. Germline-derived CDR1 and CDR2 are MDHEN and SYDVKM. With 5 bases clipped from V and 5 bases from J, the junction kept 9 bases outside the gene matches. This chain's CDR3 is CASSGPGQGTYGYTF. The CDR3 DNA is TGTGCCAGCAGTGGTCCGGGACAGGGTACTTATGGCTACACCTTC.

The chain recombines TRBV18 with TRBJ2-3; a possible D gene is TRBD1 (6 bases). CDR3 size: 16 residues. Germline V CDR1 and CDR2: KGHSH, LQKENI. V lost 2 bases, J lost 0 bases, and 12 bases lay in between. For the CDR3, the DNA is TGTGCCAGCTCACCAGGACAGACCCATAGCACAGATACGCAGTATTTT. Its translation: CASSPGQTHSTDTQYF.

The V gene is TRBV30, the J gene TRBJ2-7, with a tentative D call TRBD1 (6 bases). Germline V gene data show CDR1 as GTSNPN and CDR2 as SVGIG (reference sequence). The CDR3 runs to 12 residues. The CDR3: CALGASSYEQYF. DNA for the CDR3: TGTGCTCTGGGGGCGAGCTCCTACGAGCAGTACTTC.

The CDR3 sequence: CAWITRQGEAFF. CDR3 in DNA: TGTGCCTGGATAACGAGACAGGGTGAAGCTTTCTTT. The rearrangement uses TRBV30 and TRBJ1-1; 7 bases fit TRBD1. The junction had 6 bases not matched to a gene; V was cut back by 4 bases and J by 7 bases. The CDR3 has 12 amino acids. Germline V gene sequence: CDR1 GTSNPN, CDR2 SVGIG (reference sequence).

J is TRBJ1-2 and V is TRBV29-1; TRBD1 agrees at 7 bases. V lost 2 bases, J lost 4 bases, and 4 bases stayed unmatched. CDR3 size: 13 residues. The germline gives CDR1 SQVTM, CDR2 ANQGSEA. The CDR3 DNA reads TGCAGCGTTGAAACAGGGGCTAGCTATGGCTACACCTTC. This sequence encodes CSVETGASYGYTF.